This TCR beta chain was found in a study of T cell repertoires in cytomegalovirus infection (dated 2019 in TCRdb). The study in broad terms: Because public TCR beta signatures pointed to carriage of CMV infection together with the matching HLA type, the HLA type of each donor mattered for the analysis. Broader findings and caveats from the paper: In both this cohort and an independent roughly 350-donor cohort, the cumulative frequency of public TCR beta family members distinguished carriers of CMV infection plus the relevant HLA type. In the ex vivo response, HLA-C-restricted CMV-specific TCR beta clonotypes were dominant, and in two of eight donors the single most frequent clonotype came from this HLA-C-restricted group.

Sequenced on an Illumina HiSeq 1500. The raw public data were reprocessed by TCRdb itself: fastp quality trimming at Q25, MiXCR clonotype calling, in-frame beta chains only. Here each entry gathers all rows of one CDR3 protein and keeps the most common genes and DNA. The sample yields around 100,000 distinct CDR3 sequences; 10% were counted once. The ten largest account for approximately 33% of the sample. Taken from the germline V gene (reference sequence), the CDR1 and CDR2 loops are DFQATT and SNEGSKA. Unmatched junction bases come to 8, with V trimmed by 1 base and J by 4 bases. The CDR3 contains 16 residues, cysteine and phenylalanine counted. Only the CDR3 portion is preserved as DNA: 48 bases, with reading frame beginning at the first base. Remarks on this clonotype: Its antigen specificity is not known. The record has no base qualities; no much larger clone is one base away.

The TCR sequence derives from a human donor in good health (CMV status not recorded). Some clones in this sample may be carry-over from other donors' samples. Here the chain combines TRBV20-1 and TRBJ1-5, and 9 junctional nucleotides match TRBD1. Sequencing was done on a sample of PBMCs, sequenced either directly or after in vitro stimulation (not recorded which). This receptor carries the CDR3 CSARGDRGRVNQPQHF. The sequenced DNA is TGCAGTGCTAGAGGTGACAGGGGGAGGGTAAATCAGCCCCAGCATTTT.